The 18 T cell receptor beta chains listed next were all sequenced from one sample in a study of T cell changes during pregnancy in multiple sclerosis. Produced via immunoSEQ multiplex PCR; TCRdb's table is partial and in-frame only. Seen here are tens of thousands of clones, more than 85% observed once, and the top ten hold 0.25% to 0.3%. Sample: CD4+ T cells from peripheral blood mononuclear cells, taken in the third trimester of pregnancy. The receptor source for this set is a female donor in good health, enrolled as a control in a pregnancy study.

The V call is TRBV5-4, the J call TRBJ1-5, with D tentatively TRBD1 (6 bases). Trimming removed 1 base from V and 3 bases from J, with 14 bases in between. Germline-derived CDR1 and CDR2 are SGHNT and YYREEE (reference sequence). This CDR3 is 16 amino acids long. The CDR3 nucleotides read TGTGCCAGCAGCTTGTCTGGTGGGACATACAATCAGCCCCAGCATTTT. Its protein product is CASSLSGGTYNQPQHF.

In DNA, the CDR3 is TGTGCCAGTAGTACGCAAGGGAGGTCACCCCTCCACTTT. It translates to CASSTQGRSPLHF. The J gene is TRBJ1-6, the V gene TRBV19; D is uncertain. The ends were cut back, 4 bases at V and 10 bases at J, with 11 bases in the middle. The CDR3 sequence is 13 residues long. Germline lookup yields CDR1 LNHDA and CDR2 SQIVND (reference sequence).

The CDR3 DNA reads TGTGCCTGGAGCAGGGGACGCGGAGATACGCAGTATTTT. Amino acid sequence: CAWSRGRGDTQYF. The gene calls are TRBV30 and TRBJ2-3; TRBD1 is a possible D gene (6 bases). Between the trimmed V and J ends, which lost 3 bases and 5 bases, there was a span of 12 bases. The CDR3 runs to 13 residues. Germline V gene data show CDR1 as GTSNPN and CDR2 as SVGIG (reference sequence). The whole variable domain, remainder taken from reference TRBV30 and TRBJ2-3, is SQTIHQWPATLVQPVGSPLSLECTVEGTSNPNLYWYRQAAGRGLQLLFYSVGIGQISSEVPQNLSASRPQDRQFILSSKKLLLSDSGFYLCAWSRGRGDTQYFGPGTRLTVL.

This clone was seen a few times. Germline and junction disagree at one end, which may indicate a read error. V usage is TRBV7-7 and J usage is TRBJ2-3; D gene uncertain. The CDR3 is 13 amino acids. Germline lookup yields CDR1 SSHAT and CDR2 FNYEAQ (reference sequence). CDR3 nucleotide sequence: TGTGCTAGCAGCCGAGTGGGCTCAGATACGCAGTATTTT. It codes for CASSRVGSDTQYF.

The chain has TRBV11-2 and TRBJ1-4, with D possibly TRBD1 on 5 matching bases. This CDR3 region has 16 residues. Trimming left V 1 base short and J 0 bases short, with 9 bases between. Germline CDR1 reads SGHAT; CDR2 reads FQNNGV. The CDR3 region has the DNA TGTGCCAGCAGCTTAGGTGGGGCTCCAACTAATGAAAAACTGTTTTTT. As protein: CASSLGGAPTNEKLFF.

CDR3 coding DNA: TGCGCCAGCAGCCCCGGGGACAGCTCCTACGAGCAGTACTTC. Translation gives CASSPGDSSYEQYF. The chain recombines TRBV5-1 with TRBJ2-7; 7 bases fit TRBD1. CDR3 length: 14 amino acids. Germline loops: CDR1 SGHRS, CDR2 YFSETQ. Losses at the gene ends were 4 bases for V and 0 bases for J; bases not matched to a gene: 4.

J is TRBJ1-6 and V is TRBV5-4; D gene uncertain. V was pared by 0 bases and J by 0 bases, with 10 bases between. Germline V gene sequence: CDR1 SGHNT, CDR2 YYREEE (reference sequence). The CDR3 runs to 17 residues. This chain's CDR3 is CASSLEMGSSYNSPLHF. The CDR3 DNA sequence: TGTGCCAGCAGCTTGGAGATGGGGAGCTCCTATAATTCACCCCTCCACTTT.

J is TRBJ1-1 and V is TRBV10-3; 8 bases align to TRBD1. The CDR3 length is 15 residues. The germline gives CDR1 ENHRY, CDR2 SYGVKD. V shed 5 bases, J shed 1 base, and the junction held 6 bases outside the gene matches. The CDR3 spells CAISKGQASNTEAFF. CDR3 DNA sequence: TGTGCCATCAGTAAGGGACAGGCCTCGAACACTGAAGCTTTCTTT.

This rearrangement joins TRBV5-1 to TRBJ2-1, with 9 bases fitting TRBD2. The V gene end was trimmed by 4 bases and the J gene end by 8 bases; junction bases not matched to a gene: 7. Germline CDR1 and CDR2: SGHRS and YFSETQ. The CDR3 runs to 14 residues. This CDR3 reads CASSGRGGDDEQFF. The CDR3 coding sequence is TGCGCCAGCAGCGGGCGGGGGGGGGATGATGAGCAGTTCTTC.

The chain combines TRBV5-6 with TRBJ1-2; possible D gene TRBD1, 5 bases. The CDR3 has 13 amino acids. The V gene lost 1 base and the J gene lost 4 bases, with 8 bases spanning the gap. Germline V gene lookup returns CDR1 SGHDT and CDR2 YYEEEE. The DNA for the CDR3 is TGTGCCAGCAGCTTGAAAGACAGCTATGGCTACACCTTC. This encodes CASSLKDSYGYTF.

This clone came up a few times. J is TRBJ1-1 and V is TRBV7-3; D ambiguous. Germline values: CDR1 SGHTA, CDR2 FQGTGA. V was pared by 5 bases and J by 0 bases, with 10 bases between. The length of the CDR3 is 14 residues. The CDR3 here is CASSLHPMNTEAFF. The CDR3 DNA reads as TGTGCCAGCAGCCTTCACCCTATGAACACTGAAGCTTTCTTT.

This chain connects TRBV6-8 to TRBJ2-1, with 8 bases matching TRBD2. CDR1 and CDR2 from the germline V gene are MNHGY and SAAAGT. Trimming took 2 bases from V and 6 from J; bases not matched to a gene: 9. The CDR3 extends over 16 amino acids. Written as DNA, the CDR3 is TGTGCCAGCAGTTACCGTCCGGGGGGGGATTGCAATGAGCAGTTCTTC. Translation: CASSYRPGGDCNEQFF.

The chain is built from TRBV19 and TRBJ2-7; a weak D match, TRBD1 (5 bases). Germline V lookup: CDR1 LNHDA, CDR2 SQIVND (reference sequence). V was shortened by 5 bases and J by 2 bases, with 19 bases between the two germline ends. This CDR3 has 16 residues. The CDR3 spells CASSALLGQGTYEQYF. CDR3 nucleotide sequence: TGTGCCAGTAGTGCATTGCTAGGCCAGGGAACCTACGAGCAGTACTTC.

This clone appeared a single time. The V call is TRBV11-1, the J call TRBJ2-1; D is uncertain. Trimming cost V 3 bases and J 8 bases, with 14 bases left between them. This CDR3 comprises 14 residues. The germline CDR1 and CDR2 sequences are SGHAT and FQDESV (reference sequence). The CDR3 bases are TGTGCCAGCAGCTTGACTTTAAGCCACCATGAGCAGTTCTTC. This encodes CASSLTLSHHEQFF.

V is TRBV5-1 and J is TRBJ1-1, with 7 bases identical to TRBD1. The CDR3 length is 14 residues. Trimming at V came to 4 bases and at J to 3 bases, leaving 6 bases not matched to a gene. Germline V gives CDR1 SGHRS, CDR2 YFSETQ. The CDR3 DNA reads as TGCGCCAGCAGCAGACAGGGCCAAGACACTGAAGCTTTCTTT. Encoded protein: CASSRQGQDTEAFF.

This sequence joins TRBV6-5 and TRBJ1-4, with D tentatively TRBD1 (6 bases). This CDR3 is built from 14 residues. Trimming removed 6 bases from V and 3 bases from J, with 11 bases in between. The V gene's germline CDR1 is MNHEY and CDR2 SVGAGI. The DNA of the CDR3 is TGTGCCAGCAGCCCAGGGGCAGCTAATGAAAAACTGTTTTTT. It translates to CASSPGAANEKLFF.

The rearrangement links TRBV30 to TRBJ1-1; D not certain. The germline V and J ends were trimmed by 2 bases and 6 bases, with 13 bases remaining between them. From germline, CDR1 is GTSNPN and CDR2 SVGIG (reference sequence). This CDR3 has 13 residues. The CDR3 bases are TGTGCCTGGAGTCAAGGAGATGTCCCTGAAGCTTTCTTT. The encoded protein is CAWSQGDVPEAFF. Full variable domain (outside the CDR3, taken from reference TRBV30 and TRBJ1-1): SQTIHQWPATLVQPVGSPLSLECTVEGTSNPNLYWYRQAAGRGLQLLFYSVGIGQISSEVPQNLSASRPQDRQFILSSKKLLLSDSGFYLCAWSQGDVPEAFFGQGTRLTVV.

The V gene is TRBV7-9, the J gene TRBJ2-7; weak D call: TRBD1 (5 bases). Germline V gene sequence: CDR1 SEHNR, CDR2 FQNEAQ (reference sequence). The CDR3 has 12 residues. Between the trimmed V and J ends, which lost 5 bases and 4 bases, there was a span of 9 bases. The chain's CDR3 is CASSQQGYEQYF. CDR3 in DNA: TGTGCCAGCAGCCAGCAGGGATACGAGCAGTACTTC.